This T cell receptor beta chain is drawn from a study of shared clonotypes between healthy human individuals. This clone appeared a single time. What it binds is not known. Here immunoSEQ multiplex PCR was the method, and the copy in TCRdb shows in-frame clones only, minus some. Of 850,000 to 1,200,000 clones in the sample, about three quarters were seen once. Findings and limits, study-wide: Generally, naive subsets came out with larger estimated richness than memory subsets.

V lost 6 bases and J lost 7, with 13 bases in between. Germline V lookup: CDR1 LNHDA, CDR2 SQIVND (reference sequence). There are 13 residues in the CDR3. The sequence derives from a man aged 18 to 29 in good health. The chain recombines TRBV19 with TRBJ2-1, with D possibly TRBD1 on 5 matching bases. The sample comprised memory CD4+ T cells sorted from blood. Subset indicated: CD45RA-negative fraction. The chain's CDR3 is CASRPAGPNEQFF. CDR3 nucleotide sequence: TGTGCCAGTAGGCCAGCAGGGCCGAATGAGCAGTTCTTC.